What follows describes a single TCR beta chain. The entry originates in a study of blood T cell repertoires in COVID-19. Study summary: T cells, B-cell-depleted T cells, or PBMCs provided the cDNA or gDNA that served as material.

Original processing methods: By means of reference gene primer amplification, nucleated cell counts were estimated. Sequenced by immunoSEQ multiplex PCR; TCRdb stores in-frame clones only, minus some. From that table come the V and J calls and clone size; the DNA was used to work out D and trimming. This table holds 300,000 to 350,000 clones, 80% to 90% found once. The CDR3 has 17 amino acids. The germline gives CDR1 LGHNA, CDR2 YNFKEQ. The V end was cut by 1 base, the J end by 2 bases, with 18 bases between. Study members were between 18 and 89 years old and lived in 24 US regions. Symptom resolution, clearance, or two negative PCRs marked the recovered donors of Cohort 3.

This sequence originates from a woman under 30 who had recovered from COVID-19. The sequencing sample was made of PBMCs or T cells enriched from blood (not recorded which). This sequence joins TRBV4-2 and TRBJ2-7; no definite D call. CDR3 protein: CASSQGTFSRSTYEQYF. Here the CDR3 DNA reads TGTGCCAGCAGCCAAGGAACGTTCTCGCGAAGCACCTACGAGCAGTACTTC.